This T cell receptor beta chain was observed in a study of robustness of blood B and T cell sequencing (dated by TCRdb to 2016 to 2019). Broadly, across the study: The goal of the study was to find out how much peripheral blood is required to reliably describe the TCRbeta and IgG repertoires of an individual. TCRbeta and IgG repertoires were quantified in each of the approximately eleven independently drawn blood samples. As technical replicates, two replicate TCRbeta cDNA libraries were prepared from one shared RNA pool derived from a single 10 ml draw. Points the paper makes about the study in general: One pair of TCRbeta libraries showed evidence of cross-contamination, likely from batch processing; the shared UMI-sequence pairs were removed. When technical replicate libraries were compared, 85% to 95% of the top 10,000 TCRbeta clonotypes in one library also turned up in the other. When 3 or 4 tubes (roughly 30-45 ml blood) were combined, saturation was approached in coverage of the top 10,000 TCRbeta clonotypes. Every single 10 ml sample contained the 1,000 most abundant TCRbeta clonotypes from the pooled draws. The TCRbeta rarefaction curves did not fully level off, which suggests either under-sequencing or many low-abundance clonotypes. Pooling tubes did not increase the overlap of rare TCRbeta clonotypes, which implies that much larger blood volumes would be needed to capture rare TCRbeta clonotypes. Immediate fractionation was required for EDTA tubes, so the use of EDTA tubes in multi-site collections was limited.

About this clonotype itself: Its antigen is unknown. The record has no base qualities; no much larger clone is one base away.

Libraries were prepared through PCR. Sequencing instrument: Illumina MiSeq. cDNA was made using SMARTScribe reverse transcriptase and a 5' template-switch oligo that added a universal priming site. A 12-nucleotide random unique molecular identifier (UMI) was carried by the template-switch oligo, and each cDNA molecule was tagged with this UMI. During reverse transcription, chain-specific reverse primers targeted TCRbeta transcripts. Uracil DNA glycosylase treatment was used to remove residual template-switch adapters, and a Qiagen MinElute kit was used to purify the cDNA. The first PCR used KAPA HiFi HotStart ReadyMix for around 25 cycles, split across four 50 ul reactions with step-out primers. First-round PCR products were gel-purified before further amplification. Illumina Nextera adapters were added in a second roughly 8-cycle PCR, after which libraries were purified and pooled. For each TCRbeta molecule, the UMI barcode was captured by a 50-nucleotide 5' read. Processing in the source paper ran as follows. The MIGEC toolkit was used to group reads by UMI into consensus reads. PEAR was used to merge forward and reverse consensus reads, producing the final reads. Identical UMI-sequence pairs shared across libraries were treated as cross-sample contamination and removed by a custom decontamination script. MIGMAP, a wrapper around IgBLAST, was used to carry out V(D)J assignment and CDR3 extraction. TCR clonotypes were defined by identical V gene, J gene and CDR3 amino acid sequence; CDR1 and CDR2 were not sequenced. TCRdb reran the public reads through fastp at Q25 and MiXCR, keeping productive beta chains. Identical CDR3 protein sequences are pooled into one entry, listed with their most common genes and DNA. The V and J calls shown here were made by TCRdb, not taken from the authors' results. This sample comprises 3,500 to 4,000 distinct CDR3 sequences, about 51% of them detected only once. The top ten clonotypes cover about 24% of the sample.

TCRbeta repertoires were quantified from mRNA rather than genomic DNA, which captures expressed receptors. Leukocytes from the buffy coat were collected into Trizol, and RNA was extracted using the Direct-zol RNA MiniPrep Plus kit with no cell sorting. To separate plasma, buffy coat and red blood cells, EDTA blood tubes were immediately centrifuged at 4 degrees C. The CDR3 numbers 13 residues from cysteine through phenylalanine. Only the CDR3 DNA stays, 39 bases, in frame from base 1. CDR1 is given as LNHNV and CDR2 as YYDKDF, both from the germline V gene (reference sequence). Trimming at the junction amounts to 1 base on V and 5 bases on J, and the germline ends lie 6 bases apart.

Material: peripheral blood. The chain is encoded by TRBV15 joined to TRBJ1-5, with the D gene not clear enough to name. The TCR originated in a human donor in good health. The encoded CDR3 is CATSRGWDQPQHF. The DNA sequence is TGTGCCACCAGCAGAGGCTGGGATCAGCCCCAGCATTTT.